These 21 T cell receptor beta chains were sequenced from one sample in a study of Tregs in tolerant kidney transplant recipients. Using immunoSEQ multiplex PCR, the repertoire was profiled, and TCRdb retains in-frame clones only, with some absent. Its clone listing holds about 48,000 clones. Sample: CD4+ T cells from blood, taken before the transplant. All receptors derive from a human donor who received a combined kidney and bone marrow transplant.

As concerns this clone: The read ends 3 residues shy of where the CDR3 ends; the end is completed using the germline J gene. The J gene is TRBJ2-3, the V gene TRBV5-1; 12 nucleotides align to TRBD2. V dropped 4 bases and J dropped 2; count of bases not matched to a gene: 5. CDR3 size: 16 residues. From germline, CDR1 is SGHRS and CDR2 YFSETQ. The CDR3: CASSKTSGGITDTQYF. CDR3 DNA, as far as it was read: TGCGCCAGCAGCAAGACTAGCGGGGGAATCACAGATACG.

Concerning this clone: The CDR3 goes on 3 residues after the read ends, and that part is filled in from the germline J gene. The chain links TRBV19 to TRBJ2-1, with TRBD2 identical over 12 bases. The CDR3 is 17 amino acids. Trimming cost V 7 bases and J 4 bases; bases outside gene matches: 11. Looked up from germline, CDR1 is LNHDA and CDR2 is SQIVND (reference sequence). The CDR3 protein is CASTSPGLAGLYNEQFF. The CDR3 DNA, read in part, is TGTGCCAGTACCTCTCCCGGACTAGCGGGGCTTTACAATGAG.

As concerns this clone: The read halts 3 residues ahead of the CDR3 end, with the missing end drawn from the germline J gene. The J gene is TRBJ2-1, the V gene TRBV11-3; 10 nucleotides line up with TRBD2. Looked up from germline, CDR1 is SGHNT and CDR2 is YENEEA. Trimming cost V 5 bases and J 2 bases; bases outside gene matches: 3. This CDR3 is built from 15 residues. CDR3 sequence: CASSAGLAPYNEQFF. The sequenced CDR3 bases are TGTGCCAGCAGCGCGGGACTAGCGCCCTACAATGAG.

Turning to this clone: With the read ending 3 residues before the CDR3 end, the germline J gene is used to fill in that end. The V call is TRBV30, the J call TRBJ2-3; tentative D call: TRBD2 (5 bases). The CDR3 spans 12 residues. Germline CDR1 reads GTSNPN; CDR2 reads SVGIG (reference sequence). Trimming shortened V by 5 bases and J by 6 bases, and 12 bases separated the two germline ends. Incomplete CDR3 DNA: TGTGCCTGGGGCACCCGAGGGGATACG. This codes for CAWGTRGDT. The entire CDR3 protein reads CAWGTRGDTQYF.

Comments on this clone: The CDR3 end falls 3 residues outside the read, so it is completed with the germline J gene. The chain couples TRBV5-1 to TRBJ2-7, with D perhaps TRBD2 (6 bases). The CDR3 sequence is 14 residues long. In germline, CDR1 is SGHRS, CDR2 YFSETQ. V lost 4 bases to trimming and J lost 6 bases, with 17 bases between them. CDR3: CASSDPTRGSEQYF. The CDR3 DNA, read in part, is TGCGCCAGCAGCGATCCTACGCGGGGTTCCGAG.

Concerning this clone itself: The read finishes 3 residues shy of the CDR3 end, and the germline J gene is used to complete it. The chain uses TRBV5-6 and TRBJ2-3; possibly TRBD1 for D (6 bases). The CDR3 has 14 amino acids. Looked up from germline, CDR1 is SGHDT and CDR2 is YYEEEE. V lost 2 bases, J lost 5 bases, and 12 bases lay in between. Incomplete CDR3 DNA: TGTGCCAGCAGCTTTGGGCAGGGGTTAGATACG. Amino acids: CASSFGQGLDT. In full, the CDR3 is CASSFGQGLDTQYF.

Remarks on this clone: The read ends 3 residues before the CDR3 terminus; that terminus is restored from the germline J gene. The J gene is TRBJ2-3, the V gene TRBV5-1; D unclear. CDR3 length: 13 amino acids. Germline V lookup: CDR1 SGHRS, CDR2 YFSETQ. Trimming removed 0 bases from V and 4 bases from J, with 6 bases in between. The CDR3 sequence: CASSLEAADTQYF. The sequenced part of the CDR3 DNA is TGCGCCAGCAGCTTGGAGGCCGCAGATACG.

As to this clone: Sequencing ends 3 residues short of the CDR3 end; the germline J gene provides the rest. V gene TRBV20-1 combines with J gene TRBJ2-7; the match to TRBD1 covers 8 bases. CDR3 length: 13 amino acids. The trim removed 0 bases at V and 4 bases at J, leaving 2 bases unmatched. Germline CDR1 is DFQATT and CDR2 is SNEGSKA (reference sequence). CDR3 bases read: TGCAGTGCTAGAGACAGGGGGCGGTACGAG. This encodes CSARDRGRYE. The full CDR3 sequence reads CSARDRGRYEQYF.

A remark on this clone: The observed sequence ends 3 residues before the CDR3 terminus, with the missing tail filled in from the germline J gene. This sequence joins TRBV19 and TRBJ2-4; D is undetermined. Germline assignment: CDR1 LNHDA and CDR2 SQIVND (reference sequence). This CDR3 is 17 amino acids long. V was pared by 7 bases and J by 1 base, with 20 bases between. CDR3 bases read: TGTGCCAGTACCCCAGTGATTGGCGCCGGGGCCAAAAACATT. Amino acids: CASTPVIGAGAKNI. The entire CDR3 is CASTPVIGAGAKNIQYF.

In the case of this clone: The CDR3 goes on 3 residues after the read ends, and that part is filled in from the germline J gene. This chain connects TRBV5-1 to TRBJ2-3; 12 nucleotides match TRBD2. There are 16 residues in the CDR3. V trimming: 2 bases; J trimming: 6 bases; junction bases outside the gene matches: 7. The germline gives CDR1 SGHRS, CDR2 YFSETQ. CDR3 sequence: CASSFGGTSGRDTQYF. The covered CDR3 bases are TGCGCCAGCAGCTTCGGGGGTACTAGCGGGAGGGATACG.

On this clone itself: The read ends 3 residues before the CDR3 terminus; that terminus is restored from the germline J gene. The J gene is TRBJ2-3, the V gene TRBV5-1; D is undetermined. Trimming took off 1 base at V and 5 bases at J, with 11 bases between the two ends. The V gene's germline CDR1 is SGHRS and CDR2 YFSETQ. The CDR3 contains 14 residues. The CDR3 sequence is CASSLSTGGDTQYF. CDR3 DNA (partial): TGCGCCAGCAGCTTGTCGACGGGTGGAGATACG.

About this clone itself: With the read ending 3 residues before the CDR3 end, the germline J gene is used to fill in that end. The V call is TRBV2, the J call TRBJ2-1; no clear D gene. Trimming pared 7 bases from V and 6 bases from J, leaving 7 bases between. This CDR3 comprises 11 residues. CDR1 SNHLY and CDR2 FYNNEI come from the germline V gene. CDR3 DNA, as far as it was read: TGTGCCAGCAATTATTTCAATGAG. It specifies CASNYFNE. In full, the CDR3 is CASNYFNEQFF.

As concerns this clone: The read halts 3 residues ahead of the CDR3 end, with the missing end drawn from the germline J gene. The V call is TRBV20-1, the J call TRBJ1-5; D may be TRBD1 (6 bases). Germline-derived CDR1 and CDR2 are DFQATT and SNEGSKA (reference sequence). This CDR3 comprises 15 residues. The ends were cut back, 0 bases at V and 5 bases at J, with 14 bases in the middle. The sequenced CDR3 bases are TGCAGTGCTAGAGATAGGGGGGGGGCCTATCAGCCC. Protein: CSARDRGGAYQP. The complete CDR3 sequence is CSARDRGGAYQPQHF.

About this clone: Read sequence stops 3 residues before the CDR3 end, and the germline J gene provides the missing end. The rearrangement uses TRBV20-1 and TRBJ2-3; D is unclear. Trimming stripped 6 bases from V and 5 bases from J, with 9 bases between. CDR3 length: 11 residues. CDR1 and CDR2 from the germline V gene are DFQATT and SNEGSKA (reference sequence). The sequenced part of the CDR3 DNA is TGCAGTGCATTACGCGGAGATACG. This gives the protein CSALRGDT. The whole CDR3 protein reads CSALRGDTQYF.

A word on this clone: The DNA ends 3 residues before the CDR3 does, and the rest of the CDR3 is filled in from the germline J gene. This chain uses TRBV18 with TRBJ2-7; D possibly corresponds to TRBD1 (6 bases). The CDR3 runs 15 residues. V was cut by 1 base and J by 2 bases, with 12 bases left in between. Germline V CDR1 and CDR2: KGHSH, LQKENI. CDR3 DNA (partial): TGTGCCAGCTCACCACGGACAGAATCCGCCTACGAG. Translated, it gives CASSPRTESAYE. The CDR3 as a whole reads CASSPRTESAYEQYF.

Notes on this clone: The sequence runs out 3 residues before the end of the CDR3; the remainder is reconstructed from the germline J gene. The chain employs TRBV19 and TRBJ1-4; 7 bases match TRBD1. This CDR3 has 15 residues. The V gene end was trimmed by 6 bases and the J gene end by 1 base; junction bases not matched to a gene: 5. CDR1 is LNHDA and CDR2 is SQIVND in the germline V gene (reference sequence). Incomplete CDR3 DNA: TGTGCCAGTAGAAAACAGGGGCTAACTAATGAAAAA. This codes for CASRKQGLTNEK. The complete CDR3 protein is CASRKQGLTNEKLFF.

Of note for this clone: The read ends 3 residues early relative to the CDR3; the germline J gene fills the gap. The chain joins TRBV30 to TRBJ2-3, with 11 nucleotides matching TRBD2. Germline values: CDR1 GTSNPN, CDR2 SVGIG (reference sequence). The CDR3 contains 15 residues. V was clipped by 4 bases and J by 2 bases; unmatched bases: 5. CDR3 DNA (partial): TGTGCCTGGATCGCTAGCGGGAGGTTCACAGATACG. As protein: CAWIASGRFTDT. The full CDR3 reads CAWIASGRFTDTQYF.

As for this clone: The sequence runs out 3 residues before the end of the CDR3; the remainder is reconstructed from the germline J gene. The chain has TRBV29-1 and TRBJ2-5; D may be TRBD2 (6 bases). The germline V and J ends were trimmed by 3 bases and 5 bases, with 16 bases remaining between them. The germline gives CDR1 SQVTM, CDR2 ANQGSEA. The CDR3 consists of 14 residues. Partial CDR3 DNA: TGCAGCGTTGAGGGGGGAGTAGGCCGGGAGACC. Its protein product is CSVEGGVGRET. The whole CDR3 sequence reads CSVEGGVGRETQYF. The full variable domain, completed using reference TRBV29-1 and TRBJ2-5, is SAVISQKPSRDICQRGTSLTIQCQVDSQVTMMFWYRQQPGQSLTLIATANQGSEATYESGFVIDKFPISRPNLTFSTLTVSNMSPEDSSIYLCSVEGGVGRETQYFGPGTRLLVL.

Points on this clone: The read is 3 residues too short to cover the CDR3 end, so that end is filled in from the germline J gene. The rearrangement links TRBV6-1 to TRBJ2-3; weak D call: TRBD1 (5 bases). Germline lookup yields CDR1 MNHNS and CDR2 SASEGT. Between the trimmed V and J ends, which lost 0 bases and 0 bases, there was a span of 13 bases. The CDR3 spans 17 residues. The sequenced part of the CDR3 DNA is TGTGCCAGCAGTGAAGCGCAGGGAAGTCCTAGCACAGATACG. Protein: CASSEAQGSPSTDT. The CDR3 in full is CASSEAQGSPSTDTQYF.

Turning to this clone: The read halts 3 residues ahead of the CDR3 end, with the missing end drawn from the germline J gene. The J gene is TRBJ2-7, the V gene TRBV20-1, with a weak D call TRBD1 (6 bases). The germline CDR1 and CDR2 sequences are DFQATT and SNEGSKA (reference sequence). CDR3 length: 15 amino acids. The ends were cut back, 3 bases at V and 0 bases at J, with 15 bases in the middle. The CDR3 here is CSARGTRQFSYEQYF. The CDR3 DNA, read in part, is TGCAGTGCTAGGGGGACAAGACAATTCTCCTACGAG.

In regard to this clone: The CDR3 is cut off 3 residues early in the read; its end comes from the germline J gene. The J gene is TRBJ2-7, the V gene TRBV30; TRBD1 matches 8 bases. CDR1 and CDR2 (germline): GTSNPN, SVGIG (reference sequence). J was trimmed by 5 bases and V by 3 bases; bases with no gene match: 6. The CDR3 loop spans 13 amino acids. CDR3 DNA, as far as it was read: TGTGCCTGGAGAAGGACAGGGACCAACGAG. It codes for CAWRRTGTNE. The whole CDR3 region reads CAWRRTGTNEQYF.